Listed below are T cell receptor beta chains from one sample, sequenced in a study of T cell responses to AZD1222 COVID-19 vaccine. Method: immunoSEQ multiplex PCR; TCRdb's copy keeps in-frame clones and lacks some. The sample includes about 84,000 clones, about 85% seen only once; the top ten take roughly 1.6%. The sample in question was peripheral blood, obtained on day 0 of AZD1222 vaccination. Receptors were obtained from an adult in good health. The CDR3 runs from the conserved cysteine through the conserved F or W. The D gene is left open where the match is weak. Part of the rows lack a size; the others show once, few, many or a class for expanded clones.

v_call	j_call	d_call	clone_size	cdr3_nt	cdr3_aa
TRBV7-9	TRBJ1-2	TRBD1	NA	TGTGCCAGCACCTTCTCGGACAGGGGAGGCTACACCTTC	CASTFSDRGGYTF
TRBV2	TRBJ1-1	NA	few	TGTGCCAGCAGGGGAATAGACCGGGGCACTGAAGCTTTCTTT	CASRGIDRGTEAFF
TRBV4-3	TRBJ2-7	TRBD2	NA	TGCGCCAGCAGCCCCGAACTAGCGGGAAGCTACGAGCAGTACTTC	CASSPELAGSYEQYF
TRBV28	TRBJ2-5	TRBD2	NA	TGTGCCAGCAGTTTGACTAGCGGGAGGGCGATCCAAGAGACCCAGTACTTC	CASSLTSGRAIQETQYF
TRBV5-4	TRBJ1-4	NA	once	TGTGCCAGCAGCTTCGGCAGGGGAGGAGCTGAAAAACTGTTTTTT	CASSFGRGGAEKLFF
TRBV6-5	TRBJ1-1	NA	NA	TGTGCCAGCAGTTCTCCAGGGTCGAACACTGAAGCTTTCTTT	CASSSPGSNTEAFF
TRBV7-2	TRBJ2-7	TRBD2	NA	TGTGCCAGCAGCTCCAATAGCGGGAGGTTTATCTACGAGCAGTACTTC	CASSSNSGRFIYEQYF
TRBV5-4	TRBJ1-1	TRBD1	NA	TGTGCCAGCAGACTGGACAGGGTGGCTTTCTTT	CASRLDRVAFF
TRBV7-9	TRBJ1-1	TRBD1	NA	TGTGCCAGCACCAGGACAGGGGGCGGAGGTGAAGCTTTCTTT	CASTRTGGGGEAFF
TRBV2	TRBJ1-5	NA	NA	TGTGCCAGCAGTATCTCCGGATATAATCAGCCCCAGCATTTT	CASSISGYNQPQHF
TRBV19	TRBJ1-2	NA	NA	TGTGCCAGTCGAGACAGGCCTTCCACCTATGGCTACACCTTC	CASRDRPSTYGYTF
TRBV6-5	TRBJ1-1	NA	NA	TGTGCCAGCAGTTTAGGCCCCAACACTGAAGCTTTCTTT	CASSLGPNTEAFF
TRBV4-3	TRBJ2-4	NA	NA	TGCGCCAGCAGCCAAGATTGGATTAAGGGGATTCAGTACTTC	CASSQDWIKGIQYF
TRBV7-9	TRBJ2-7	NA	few	TGTGCCAGCAGCCGGACCGCAGGGGAGCAGTACTTC	CASSRTAGEQYF
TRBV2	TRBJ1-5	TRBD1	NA	TGTGCCAGCAGACGCACAGGGGGCCGAAATCAGCCCCAGCATTTT	CASRRTGGRNQPQHF
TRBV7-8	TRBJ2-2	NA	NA	TGTGCCAGCAGCCAATTCGAGGGACACATGAACACCGGGGAGCTGTTTTTT	CASSQFEGHMNTGELFF
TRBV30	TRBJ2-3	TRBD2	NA	TGTGCCTGGAGTAACCTAGCGGGAGGGTCAGATACGCAGTATTTT	CAWSNLAGGSDTQYF
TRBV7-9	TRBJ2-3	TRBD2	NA	TGTGCCAGCAGCGCCGGGACTAGCGGGGTGGGAGATACGCAGTATTTT	CASSAGTSGVGDTQYF
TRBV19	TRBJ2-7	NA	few	TGTGCCAGTAGAGATGACGGGGCCGTCTCCTACGAGCAGTACTTC	CASRDDGAVSYEQYF
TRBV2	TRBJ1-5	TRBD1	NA	TGTGCCAGCAGTGTACAGGGGGGTGTGGGTAATCAGCCCCAGCATTTT	CASSVQGGVGNQPQHF
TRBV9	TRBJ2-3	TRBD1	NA	TGTGCCAGCAGCCCCCGGGACAGCCTTAGCACAGATACGCAGTATTTT	CASSPRDSLSTDTQYF
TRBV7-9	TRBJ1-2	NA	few	TGTGCCAGCAGCTTAGAGGTGCTATATGGCTACACCTTC	CASSLEVLYGYTF
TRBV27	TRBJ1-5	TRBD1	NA	TGTGCCAGCAGTCCTTCCCGGACAGGGTCTAATCAGCCCCAGCATTTT	CASSPSRTGSNQPQHF
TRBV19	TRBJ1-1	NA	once	TGTGCCAGTAGTATCTATCGCGGGGGGACTGAAGCTTTCTTT	CASSIYRGGTEAFF
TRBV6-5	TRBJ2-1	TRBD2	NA	TGTGCCAGCAGTTACCCCGGGACTAGTAATGAGCAGTTCTTC	CASSYPGTSNEQFF
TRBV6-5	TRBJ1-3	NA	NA	TGTGCCAGCAGTCGTCAGGGAGTCGGAAACACCATATATTTT	CASSRQGVGNTIYF